Below are 20 T cell receptor beta chains sequenced from a single sample in a study of T cell repertoires in cytomegalovirus infection. MiXCR, run by TCRdb on the reads, gives a single entry per CDR3 protein. The sample holds roughly 230,000 distinct CDR3 sequences, over 15% seen once. The specimen was CD8+ T cells from PBMCs. The receptors derive from a human donor in good health (CMV status not recorded). Some clones in this sample may be carry-over from other donors' samples.

This clonotype occurred many times. The CDR3 region is CASSWTGGSNQPQHF. CDR3 DNA sequence: TGTGCCAGTAGTTGGACAGGGGGTAGCAATCAGCCCCAGCATTTT. The genes are TRBV19 and TRBJ1-5, with 10 bases identical to TRBD1. Germline V CDR1 and CDR2: LNHDA, SQIVND (reference sequence). V dropped 5 bases and J dropped 0; count of bases not matched to a gene: 1. The CDR3 contains 15 residues.

This clonotype was seen only once. The chain combines TRBV20-1 with TRBJ2-1, with D maybe TRBD1 (6 bases). The CDR3 extends over 15 amino acids. The germline V gene encodes CDR1 DFQATT and CDR2 SNEGSKA (reference sequence). V was pared by 0 bases and J by 2 bases, with 11 bases between. CDR3 DNA: TGCAGTGCTAGAGAATCGGACAGCCCCTACAATGAGCAGTTCTTC. Its protein is CSARESDSPYNEQFF.

This clonotype has more than one count but fewer than ten. This sequence joins TRBV19 and TRBJ2-7, with TRBD2 matching over 8 bases. The V gene's germline CDR1 is LNHDA and CDR2 SQIVND (reference sequence). V dropped 9 bases and J dropped 2; count of bases not matched to a gene: 6. The CDR3 contains 13 residues. The CDR3 loop is CASAFGGAYEQYF. For the CDR3, the DNA is TGTGCCAGCGCTTTCGGGGGGGCCTACGAGCAGTACTTC. Together with reference TRBV19 and TRBJ2-7, the CDR3 gives the full variable domain: DGGITQSPKYLFRKEGQNVTLSCEQNLNHDAMYWYRQDPGQGLRLIYYSQIVNDFQKGDIAEGYSVSREKKESFPLTVTSAQKNPTAFYLCASAFGGAYEQYFGPGTRLTVT.

The chain couples TRBV6-2 or TRBV6-3 to TRBJ1-4; TRBD1 is a possible D gene (6 bases). CDR3 length: 15 residues. CDR1 is MNHEY, CDR2 SVGEGT, per germline. The V and J ends lost 0 bases and 8 bases respectively, with 13 bases between them. This CDR3 is CASSYSGGRGEKLFF. The DNA for the CDR3 is TGTGCCAGCAGTTACTCCGGGGGGCGCGGCGAAAAACTGTTTTTT.

The chain employs TRBV7-2 and TRBJ2-3; 9 bases map to TRBD2. CDR1 is SGHTA, CDR2 FQGNSA, per germline. CDR3 size: 17 residues. Trimming took 6 bases from V and 0 from J; bases not matched to a gene: 10. In DNA, the CDR3 is TGTGCCAGCAGACCAGATATAGCGGGAGCCAGCACAGATACGCAGTATTTT. This codes for CASRPDIAGASTDTQYF.

This clonotype was counted at least ten times. The rearrangement joins TRBV2 to TRBJ1-5; D perhaps matches TRBD1 (5 bases). This CDR3 is 16 amino acids long. Trimming stripped 2 bases from V and 0 bases from J, with 11 bases between. Looked up from germline, CDR1 is SNHLY and CDR2 is FYNNEI. In DNA, the CDR3 is TGTGCCAGCAGTGAATGGGGGGAGGATAGCAATCAGCCCCAGCATTTT. This sequence encodes CASSEWGEDSNQPQHF.

This clonotype was seen only a few times. The J gene is TRBJ1-4, the V gene TRBV20-1, with D maybe TRBD1 (6 bases). There are 16 residues in the CDR3. Trimming removed 3 bases from V and 0 bases from J, with 14 bases in between. The germline CDR1 and CDR2 sequences are DFQATT and SNEGSKA (reference sequence). In DNA, the CDR3 is TGCAGTGCTAGGGACAGCAACTTGGCAACTAATGAAAAACTGTTTTTT. This codes for CSARDSNLATNEKLFF.

This clonotype was picked up a small number of times. This chain uses TRBV20-1 with TRBJ1-5, with 8 bases identical to TRBD1. In germline, CDR1 is DFQATT, CDR2 SNEGSKA (reference sequence). The CDR3 extends over 16 amino acids. The junction had 10 bases not matched to a gene; V was cut back by 6 bases and J by 0 bases. CDR3 DNA sequence: TGCAGTGCCCAGGACAGGGAACAATATAGCAATCAGCCCCAGCATTTT. This gives the protein CSAQDREQYSNQPQHF.

The CDR3 DNA is TGCGCCAGCAGCTCCGCTAGCGGGGGGGCCACAGATACGCAGTATTTT. Its translation: CASSSASGGATDTQYF. This sequence joins TRBV5-1 and TRBJ2-3; 12 bases are a match to TRBD2. Germline values: CDR1 SGHRS, CDR2 YFSETQ. The CDR3 is 16 residues long. V shed 3 bases and J 2 bases; nucleotides not matched to a gene: 4.

This clonotype was seen ten or more times. V usage is TRBV28 and J usage is TRBJ1-2; D call uncertain. Germline V CDR1 and CDR2: MDHEN, SYDVKM. Trimming cost V 5 bases and J 3 bases, with 19 bases left between them. This CDR3 is 16 amino acids long. The CDR3 DNA sequence: TGTGCCAGCAGTCCCACGTCCGAACTTCTCGACTATGGCTACACCTTC. This encodes CASSPTSELLDYGYTF.

This clonotype was seen more than once but under ten times. This chain uses TRBV20-1 with TRBJ2-7; D may correspond to TRBD1 or TRBD2 (6 bases each). This CDR3 spans 16 amino acids. Trimming removed 1 base from V and 1 base from J, with 17 bases in between. The germline gives CDR1 DFQATT, CDR2 SNEGSKA (reference sequence). The CDR3 DNA sequence: TGCAGTGCTAGAGGCCTCGGGGGCAGGGAATCCTACGAGCAGTACTTC. Translating gives CSARGLGGRESYEQYF.

V gene TRBV6-2 or TRBV6-3 combines with J gene TRBJ2-3, with unresolved D. The V end lost 1 base, the J end lost 6 bases, and 8 bases lay between the germline ends. The CDR3 covers 13 residues. Germline V lookup: CDR1 MNHEY, CDR2 SVGEGT. CDR3 bases: TGTGCCAGCAGTTACTATCGTATGGATACGCAGTATTTT. Translated, it gives CASSYYRMDTQYF.

The J gene is TRBJ2-2, the V gene TRBV7-4; 7 nucleotides align to TRBD2. Losses at the gene ends were 4 bases for V and 1 base for J; bases not matched to a gene: 6. The germline V gene encodes CDR1 SGHVT and CDR2 SQSDAQ. The CDR3 consists of 16 residues. CDR3 DNA sequence: TGTGCCAGCAGCTCCTGGGACTACCGGAACACCGGGGAGCTGTTTTTT. This codes for CASSSWDYRNTGELFF. The whole variable domain, filled in from reference TRBV7-4 and TRBJ2-2, reads GAGVSQSPRYKVAKRGRDVALRCDSISGHVTLYWYRQTLGQGSEVLTYSQSDAQRDKSGRPSGRFSAERPERSVSTLKIQRTEQGDSAVYLCASSSWDYRNTGELFFGEGSRLTVL.

This clonotype was seen only a few times. The chain uses TRBV20-1 and TRBJ1-2; D is perhaps TRBD1 (5 bases). Trimming pared 0 bases from V and 4 bases from J, leaving 12 bases between. This CDR3 has 14 amino acids. The germline V gene encodes CDR1 DFQATT and CDR2 SNEGSKA (reference sequence). The chain's CDR3 is CSARDREVGYGYTF. CDR3 sequence (DNA): TGCAGTGCTAGAGACAGGGAGGTGGGCTATGGCTACACCTTC.

This chain links TRBV19 with TRBJ1-6; unclear D gene. CDR1 LNHDA and CDR2 SQIVND come from the germline V gene (reference sequence). V lost 6 bases, J lost 0 bases, and 3 bases lay in between. The CDR3 spans 13 residues. The CDR3 is CASRGSYNSPLHF. The CDR3 DNA reads TGTGCCAGTAGAGGCTCCTATAATTCACCCCTCCACTTT.

The chain has TRBV4-2 and TRBJ1-1; D unclear. From germline, CDR1 is LGHNA and CDR2 YNFKEQ. The germline V and J ends were trimmed by 0 bases and 9 bases, with 8 bases remaining between them. This CDR3 spans 12 amino acids. The CDR3 loop reads CASSQDRKQAFF. DNA for the CDR3: TGTGCCAGCAGCCAAGATCGGAAGCAAGCTTTCTTT.

The chain links TRBV2 to TRBJ2-7; 8 bases map to TRBD1. This CDR3 has 13 amino acids. The V gene end was trimmed by 6 bases and the J gene end by 6 bases; junction bases not matched to a gene: 7. Looked up from germline, CDR1 is SNHLY and CDR2 is FYNNEI. CDR3 in amino acids: CASRLDRAGEQYF. The DNA for the CDR3 is TGTGCCAGCAGATTGGACAGGGCGGGCGAGCAGTACTTC.

The chain joins TRBV15 to TRBJ2-1, with 7 bases identical to TRBD1. V dropped 8 bases and J dropped 2; count of bases not matched to a gene: 9. The germline V gene has CDR1 LNHNV and CDR2 YYDKDF (reference sequence). The CDR3 runs 15 residues. The CDR3 loop is CATERDSQTYNEQFF. CDR3 DNA: TGTGCCACCGAACGGGACAGCCAAACCTACAATGAGCAGTTCTTC.

This clonotype was seen a handful of times. Here the CDR3 reads CASSSSRDSPTDTQYF. Written as DNA, the CDR3 is TGTGCCAGCAGTTCTTCCCGGGACAGTCCCACAGATACGCAGTATTTT. This rearrangement joins TRBV28 to TRBJ2-3, with TRBD1 identical over 7 bases. This CDR3 region has 16 residues. Germline CDR1 MDHEN, CDR2 SYDVKM. Trimming cost V 4 bases and J 2 bases; bases outside gene matches: 9.

This clonotype was found a few times. The rearrangement uses TRBV14 and TRBJ2-7, with D possibly TRBD2 on 5 matching bases. This CDR3 has 17 residues. Germline V lookup: CDR1 SGHDN, CDR2 FVKESK. Trimming cost V 0 bases and J 0 bases, with 15 bases left between them. The DNA of the CDR3 is TGTGCCAGCAGCCAAGATGTTTCTCCGGGATACTCCTACGAGCAGTACTTC. This gives the protein CASSQDVSPGYSYEQYF.